The 10 T cell receptor beta chains listed next were all sequenced from one sample in a study of identical twins. One entry per CDR3 protein results from TCRdb running MiXCR on the 5' RACE reads. This table holds about 340,000 distinct CDR3 sequences, over 9% found once. In addition, the sample was reused for a study of yellow fever vaccine responses in identical twins.

The sequenced sample consisted of CD8+ T cells sorted from blood. The receptor source for this set is a woman between 18 and 29 years old in good health.

CDR3 amino acids: CASSYLEAYSYEQYF. The CDR3 nucleotides read TGTGCCAGCAGTTACCTGGAGGCCTACTCCTACGAGCAGTACTTC. The chain is built from TRBV6-5 and TRBJ2-7, with TRBD2 as a possible D gene (5 bases). Germline values: CDR1 MNHEY, CDR2 SVGAGI. This CDR3 has 15 amino acids. Trimming took 2 bases from V and 0 from J, leaving 11 bases between them.

This sequence joins TRBV4-1 and TRBJ2-1, with 7 positions matching TRBD1. With V trimmed by 1 base and J by 3 bases, 6 bases remained unmatched. This CDR3 contains 16 residues. CDR1 is MGHRA, CDR2 YSYEKL, per germline. Written as DNA, the CDR3 is TGCGCCAGCAGCCAAGTAACAGGGGAACTCTACAATGAGCAGTTCTTC. As protein: CASSQVTGELYNEQFF.

J is TRBJ2-3 and V is TRBV7-6; the D gene is possibly TRBD2 (6 bases). The V end lost 2 bases, the J end lost 0 bases, and 12 bases lay between the germline ends. The CDR3 is 16 residues long. Germline-derived CDR1 and CDR2 are SGHVS and FNYEAQ. The CDR3 sequence: CASSLRPSVSTDTQYF. In nucleotides, the CDR3 is TGTGCCAGCAGCTTAAGGCCTAGCGTTAGCACAGATACGCAGTATTTT. Filled out from reference TRBV7-6 and TRBJ2-3, the complete variable domain reads GAGVSQSPRYKVTKRGQDVALRCDPISGHVSLYWYRQALGQGPEFLTYFNYEAQQDKSGLPNDRFSAERPEGSISTLTIQRTEQRDSAMYRCASSLRPSVSTDTQYFGPGTRLTVL.

This clonotype was recorded at least ten times. The chain carries TRBV4-1 and TRBJ1-1, with D unresolved. The CDR3 runs to 15 residues. Trimming pared 0 bases from V and 0 bases from J, leaving 8 bases between. CDR1 and CDR2 from the germline V gene are MGHRA and YSYEKL. In nucleotides, the CDR3 is TGCGCCAGCAGCCAAGAGGCAGAGATGAACACTGAAGCTTTCTTT. It translates to CASSQEAEMNTEAFF.

This clonotype was seen only a few times. One junction end disagrees with the germline gene, perhaps due to a read error. The V and J genes are TRBV20-1 and TRBJ2-1; 7 bases fit TRBD2. Germline V gives CDR1 DFQATT, CDR2 SNEGSKA (reference sequence). The CDR3 covers 13 residues. The CDR3 spells CRARVSGRDEQFF. CDR3 nucleotides: TGCAGAGCTAGGGTGTCGGGGAGGGATGAGCAGTTCTTC.

This clonotype was observed a few times. This chain connects TRBV18 to TRBJ2-2; 11 bases are shared with TRBD2. Losses at the gene ends were 2 bases for V and 4 bases for J; bases not matched to a gene: 3. The germline V gene encodes CDR1 KGHSH and CDR2 LQKENI. The CDR3 length is 16 residues. CDR3 in amino acids: CASSPGLAGSTGELFF. The DNA for the CDR3 is TGTGCCAGCTCACCAGGACTAGCGGGTAGCACCGGGGAGCTGTTTTTT.

The table lists this clonotype with a few counts. The chain joins TRBV10-2 to TRBJ1-1; D is unresolved. The germline V gene encodes CDR1 WSHSY and CDR2 SAAADI. The CDR3 is 15 amino acids. V was clipped by 4 bases and J by 6 bases, with 18 bases between them. DNA for the CDR3: TGCGCCAGCAGTGTGGGGTCGAGGAGTGGGGCTGAAGCTTTCTTT. The encoded protein is CASSVGSRSGAEAFF.

The genes are TRBV9 and TRBJ2-1; D might be TRBD1 (6 bases). Trimming stripped 3 bases from V and 4 bases from J, with 11 bases between. The CDR3 sequence is 14 residues long. Germline CDR1 and CDR2: SGDLS and YYNGEE. The CDR3 DNA reads as TGTGCCAGCAGCGGGACAGTCAGTTACAATGAGCAGTTCTTC. Protein sequence: CASSGTVSYNEQFF. The whole variable domain, remainder taken from reference TRBV9 and TRBJ2-1, is DSGVTQTPKHLITATGQRVTLRCSPRSGDLSVYWYQQSLDQGLQFLIQYYNGEERAKGNILERFSAQQFPDLHSELNLSSLELGDSALYFCASSGTVSYNEQFFGPGTRLTVL.

The chain couples TRBV2 to TRBJ2-7, with 14 bases fitting TRBD2. Per the germline V gene, CDR1 is SNHLY and CDR2 is FYNNEI. The CDR3 sequence is 13 residues long. Germline trimming cut 7 bases from V and 5 bases from J; bases unmatched to any gene: 1. DNA of the CDR3: TGTGCCAGCATGGGACTAGCGGGAGACGAGCAGTACTTC. Its protein is CASMGLAGDEQYF. Together with reference TRBV2 and TRBJ2-7, the CDR3 gives the full variable domain: EPEVTQTPSHQVTQMGQEVILRCVPISNHLYFYWYRQILGQKVEFLVSFYNNEISEKSEIFDDQFSVERPDGSNFTLKIRSTKLEDSAMYFCASMGLAGDEQYFGPGTRLTVT.

The sample holds a few counts of this clonotype. The chain joins TRBV18 to TRBJ1-4; weak D call: TRBD1 (6 bases). CDR3 length equals 15 residues. Trimming removed 6 bases from V and 1 base from J, with 12 bases in between. CDR1 and CDR2 from the germline V gene are KGHSH and LQKENI. As DNA, the CDR3 is TGTGCCAGCTCTCCAGGGGAAGGAACTAATGAAAAACTGTTTTTT. Protein sequence: CASSPGEGTNEKLFF.